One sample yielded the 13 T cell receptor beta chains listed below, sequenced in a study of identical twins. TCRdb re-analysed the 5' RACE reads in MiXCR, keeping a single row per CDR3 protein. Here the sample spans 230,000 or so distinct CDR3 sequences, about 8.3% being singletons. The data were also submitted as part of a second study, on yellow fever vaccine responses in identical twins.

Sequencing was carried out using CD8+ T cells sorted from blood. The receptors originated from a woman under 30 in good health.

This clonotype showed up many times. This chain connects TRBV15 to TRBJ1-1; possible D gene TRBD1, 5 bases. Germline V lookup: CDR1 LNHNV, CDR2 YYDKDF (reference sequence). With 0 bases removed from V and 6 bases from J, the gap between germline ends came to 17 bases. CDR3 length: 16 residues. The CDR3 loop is CATSRDYRKDQSEAFF. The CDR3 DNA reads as TGTGCCACCAGCAGAGATTACAGGAAGGATCAGTCTGAAGCTTTCTTT.

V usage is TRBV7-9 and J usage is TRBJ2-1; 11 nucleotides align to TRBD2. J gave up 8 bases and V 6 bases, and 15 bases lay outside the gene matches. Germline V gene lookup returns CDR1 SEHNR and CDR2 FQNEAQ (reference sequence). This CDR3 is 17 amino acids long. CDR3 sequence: CASRPKPSGRTMYEQFF. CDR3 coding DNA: TGTGCCAGCAGGCCGAAACCTAGCGGGAGGACTATGTATGAGCAGTTCTTC.

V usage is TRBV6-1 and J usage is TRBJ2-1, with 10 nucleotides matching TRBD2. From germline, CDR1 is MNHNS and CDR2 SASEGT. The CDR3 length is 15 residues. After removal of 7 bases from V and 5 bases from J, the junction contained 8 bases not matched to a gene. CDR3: CASKLLAGEDNEQFF. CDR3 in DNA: TGTGCCAGCAAACTTCTAGCGGGAGAAGACAATGAGCAGTTCTTC.

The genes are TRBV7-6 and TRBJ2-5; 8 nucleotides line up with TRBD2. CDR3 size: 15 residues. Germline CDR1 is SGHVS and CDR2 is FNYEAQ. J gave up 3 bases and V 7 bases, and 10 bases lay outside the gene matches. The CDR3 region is CASTLLAVGEETQYF. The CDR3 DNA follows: TGTGCCAGCACCCTACTAGCGGTGGGGGAAGAGACCCAGTACTTC.

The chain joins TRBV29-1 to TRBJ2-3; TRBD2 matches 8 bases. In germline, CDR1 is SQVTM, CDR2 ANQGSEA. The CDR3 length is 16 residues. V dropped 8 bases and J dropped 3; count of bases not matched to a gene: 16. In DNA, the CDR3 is TGCAGCTTTTGGGTAAGCGGGAGAAGCTCGACAGATACGCAGTATTTT. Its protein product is CSFWVSGRSSTDTQYF.

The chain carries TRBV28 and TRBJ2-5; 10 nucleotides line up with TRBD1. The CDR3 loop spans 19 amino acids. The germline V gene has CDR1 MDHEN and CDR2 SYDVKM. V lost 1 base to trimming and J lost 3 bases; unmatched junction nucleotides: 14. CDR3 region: CASSLFDSPGTGVEETQYF. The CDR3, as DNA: TGTGCCAGCAGTTTATTCGATAGTCCCGGGACAGGGGTCGAAGAGACCCAGTACTTC.

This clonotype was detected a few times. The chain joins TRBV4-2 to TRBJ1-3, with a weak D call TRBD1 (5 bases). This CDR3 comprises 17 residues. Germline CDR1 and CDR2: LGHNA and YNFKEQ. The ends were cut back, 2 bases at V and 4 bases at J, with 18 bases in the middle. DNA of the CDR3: TGTGCCAGCAGCCAACAAGAGAAGGGGATCGTGGGAAACACCATATATTTT. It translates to CASSQQEKGIVGNTIYF.

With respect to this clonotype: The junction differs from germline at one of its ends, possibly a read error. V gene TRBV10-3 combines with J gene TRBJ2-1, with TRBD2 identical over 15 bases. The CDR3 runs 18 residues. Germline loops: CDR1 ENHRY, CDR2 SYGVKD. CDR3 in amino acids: CDISVGLAGGSNYNEQFF. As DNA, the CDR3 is TGTGACATCAGTGTTGGACTAGCGGGGGGGTCAAACTACAATGAGCAGTTCTTC.

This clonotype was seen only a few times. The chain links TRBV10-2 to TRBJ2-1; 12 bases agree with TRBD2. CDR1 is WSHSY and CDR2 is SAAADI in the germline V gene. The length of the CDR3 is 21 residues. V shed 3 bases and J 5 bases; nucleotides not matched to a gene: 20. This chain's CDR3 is CASSDESRAERLAGANNEQFF. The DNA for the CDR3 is TGCGCCAGCAGTGACGAATCTCGGGCGGAACGACTAGCGGGGGCGAACAATGAGCAGTTCTTC.

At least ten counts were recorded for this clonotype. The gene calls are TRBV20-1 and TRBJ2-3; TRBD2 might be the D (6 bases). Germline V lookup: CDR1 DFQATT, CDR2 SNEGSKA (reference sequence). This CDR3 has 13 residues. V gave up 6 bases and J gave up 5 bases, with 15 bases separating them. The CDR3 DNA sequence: TGCAGTGCCCCGCGGGGATTGGGAGATACGCAGTATTTT. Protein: CSAPRGLGDTQYF.

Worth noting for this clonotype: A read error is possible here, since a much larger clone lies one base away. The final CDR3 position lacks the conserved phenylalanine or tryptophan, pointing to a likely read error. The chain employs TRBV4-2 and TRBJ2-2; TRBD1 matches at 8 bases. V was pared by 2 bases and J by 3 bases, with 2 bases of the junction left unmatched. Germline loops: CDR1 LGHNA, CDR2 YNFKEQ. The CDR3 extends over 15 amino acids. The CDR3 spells CASSQQGADTGELFS. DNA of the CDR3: TGTGCCAGCAGCCAACAGGGGGCTGACACCGGGGAGCTGTTTTCT.

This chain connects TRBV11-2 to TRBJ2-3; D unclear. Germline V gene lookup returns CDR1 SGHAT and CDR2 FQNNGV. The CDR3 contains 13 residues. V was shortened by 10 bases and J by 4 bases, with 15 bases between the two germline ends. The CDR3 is CATRHTGSDTQYF. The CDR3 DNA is TGTGCCACGAGACACACTGGGTCAGATACGCAGTATTTT.

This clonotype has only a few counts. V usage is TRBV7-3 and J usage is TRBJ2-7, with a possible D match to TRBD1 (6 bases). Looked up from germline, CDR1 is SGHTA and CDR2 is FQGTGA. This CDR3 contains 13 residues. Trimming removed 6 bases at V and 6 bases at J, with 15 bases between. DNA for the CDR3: TGTGCCAGCAGACAGACAGGATCTCTCGAGCAGTACTTC. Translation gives CASRQTGSLEQYF.